These 22 T cell receptor beta chains came from one sample sequenced in a study of OX40 agonist ivuxolimab in advanced cancers. Clones were sequenced by immunoSEQ multiplex PCR, and TCRdb holds only the in-frame ones, with some missing. The repertoire holds 52,000 or so clones, with 88% as singletons. Sample: CD4+ or CD8+ T cells sorted from blood, taken in a trial of the OX40 agonist ivuxolimab. The receptor source for this set is an adult with an advanced solid tumor such as melanoma, head and neck, liver or kidney cancer.

This rearrangement joins TRBV19 to TRBJ1-1; D gene ambiguous. Germline loops: CDR1 LNHDA, CDR2 SQIVND (reference sequence). V gave up 5 bases and J gave up 1 base, with 17 bases separating them. The CDR3 length is 16 residues. In nucleotides, the CDR3 is TGTGCCAGTAGTGTCGAGAAGACCCTTTGGAACACTGAAGCTTTCTTT. Residues: CASSVEKTLWNTEAFF.

The chain has TRBV28 and TRBJ2-7; D is unclear. From germline, CDR1 is MDHEN and CDR2 SYDVKM. This CDR3 region has 15 residues. Trimming pared 5 bases from V and 0 bases from J, leaving 14 bases between. CDR3 sequence: CASSARLGSSYEQYV. The CDR3 DNA is TGTGCCAGCAGTGCAAGACTGGGAAGCTCCTACGAGCAGTACGTC.

The rearrangement links TRBV28 to TRBJ2-1, with 8 bases identical to TRBD1. This CDR3 has 14 amino acids. Per the germline V gene, CDR1 is MDHEN and CDR2 is SYDVKM. After removal of 3 bases from V and 9 bases from J, the junction contained 7 bases not matched to a gene. CDR3 amino acids: CASSFLVTGAEQFF. For the CDR3, the DNA is TGTGCCAGCAGTTTCTTGGTGACAGGGGCTGAGCAGTTCTTC.

The chain combines TRBV25-1 with TRBJ2-4; no firm D call. This CDR3 contains 15 residues. Germline-derived CDR1 and CDR2 are MGHDK and SYGVNS. Trimming shortened V by 0 bases and J by 2 bases, and 8 bases separated the two germline ends. The CDR3 DNA reads TGTGCCAGCAGTGAATATAGATATTCCAAAAACATTCAGTACTTC. Protein sequence: CASSEYRYSKNIQYF.

The table lists this clone with a count of one. The V and J genes are TRBV5-8 and TRBJ2-7; D possibly corresponds to TRBD1 (6 bases). The CDR3 is 14 amino acids. Germline V lookup: CDR1 SGHTS, CDR2 YDEGEE. Trimming took 4 bases from V and 5 from J, leaving 16 bases between them. CDR3 bases: TGTGCCAGCAGCCGAACCGGCGCAGGGGACGAGCAGTACGTC. This encodes CASSRTGAGDEQYV.

There are a few counts of this clone. This sequence joins TRBV6-4 and TRBJ1-1, with 7 bases identical to TRBD1. Germline CDR1 MRHNA, CDR2 SNTAGT. The CDR3 spans 15 residues. With V trimmed by 7 bases and J by 1 base, 9 bases remained unmatched. CDR3 sequence reads: CASKVVGTENTEAFF. The CDR3 DNA reads as TGTGCCAGCAAGGTAGTCGGGACAGAGAACACTGAAGCTTTCTTT.

The chain joins TRBV27 to TRBJ1-6; D gene uncertain. Germline V CDR1 and CDR2: MNHEY, SMNVEV (reference sequence). The CDR3 has 16 amino acids. Between the trimmed V and J ends, which lost 2 bases and 0 bases, there was a span of 8 bases. CDR3 protein: CASSLEGASYNSPLHF. The DNA for the CDR3 is TGTGCCAGCAGTTTAGAGGGAGCCTCCTATAATTCACCCCTCCACTTT.

This chain connects TRBV19 to TRBJ2-5; 10 nucleotides line up with TRBD1. This CDR3 is built from 15 residues. Germline CDR1 and CDR2: LNHDA and SQIVND (reference sequence). Trimming cost V 5 bases and J 4 bases; bases outside gene matches: 7. The CDR3 sequence is CASSPGTGDGETQYF. DNA for the CDR3: TGTGCCAGTAGTCCCGGGACAGGGGACGGAGAGACCCAGTACTTC.

The chain employs TRBV5-6 and TRBJ1-2; D is unclear. Germline V gene lookup returns CDR1 SGHDT and CDR2 YYEEEE. The CDR3 spans 15 residues. V gave up 3 bases and J gave up 4 bases, with 16 bases separating them. CDR3 loop: CASSSEDGKLYGYTF. The CDR3, as DNA: TGTGCCAGCAGCTCTGAGGACGGAAAACTCTATGGCTACACCTTC.

This clone ranks as large. The J gene is TRBJ2-7, the V gene TRBV19; D is perhaps TRBD1 or TRBD2 (5 bases each). This CDR3 has 13 amino acids. Trimming cost V 3 bases and J 7 bases, with 13 bases left between them. Germline values: CDR1 LNHDA, CDR2 SQIVND (reference sequence). The CDR3 loop is CASSIATWGEQYF. CDR3 DNA: TGTGCCAGTAGTATCGCGACATGGGGGGAGCAGTACTTC.

The chain combines TRBV5-5 with TRBJ2-2; weak D call: TRBD2 (5 bases). Deletions cut 2 bases from V and 1 base from J, with 21 bases between. In germline, CDR1 is SGHKS, CDR2 YYEKEE (reference sequence). CDR3 length: 19 residues. CDR3 loop: CASSFPADYYGQNTGELFF. The CDR3 nucleotides read TGTGCCAGCAGCTTCCCGGCCGACTATTATGGGCAGAACACCGGGGAGCTGTTTTTT.

V and J are TRBV19 and TRBJ1-2; D is undetermined. V lost 7 bases to trimming and J lost 2 bases, with 14 bases between them. The CDR3 runs to 14 residues. Germline V gene lookup returns CDR1 LNHDA and CDR2 SQIVND (reference sequence). CDR3 residues: CASTKQLLNYGYTF. The CDR3, as DNA: TGTGCCAGTACCAAGCAACTACTCAACTATGGCTACACCTTC.

V is TRBV27 and J is TRBJ2-7, with D possibly being TRBD1 (5 bases). The V and J ends lost 10 bases and 3 bases respectively, with 22 bases between them. From germline, CDR1 is MNHEY and CDR2 SMNVEV (reference sequence). There are 15 residues in the CDR3. The CDR3 DNA sequence: TGTGCCACTCTCAAGGGGCCACCGGACCTCTACGAGCAGTACGTC. Amino acids: CATLKGPPDLYEQYV.

This clone has a single count. The V call is TRBV13, the J call TRBJ2-2; D perhaps matches TRBD2 (6 bases). Germline V lookup: CDR1 PRHDT, CDR2 FYEKMQ (reference sequence). This CDR3 is 15 amino acids long. V lost 4 bases and J 5 bases, leaving 14 bases between the germline ends. As DNA, the CDR3 is TGTGCCAGCAGCTCGGGGGAGTCTTGGACCGGGGAGCTGTTTTTT. Protein sequence: CASSSGESWTGELFF.

This chain joins TRBV7-9 and TRBJ2-1, with a possible D match to TRBD1 (5 bases). Trimming pared 7 bases from V and 8 bases from J, leaving 12 bases between. Germline assignment: CDR1 SEHNR and CDR2 FQNEAQ (reference sequence). The CDR3 loop spans 12 amino acids. The CDR3 DNA reads as TGTGCCAGCACCAGATGGGGCGATGAGCAGTTCTTC. Translated, it gives CASTRWGDEQFF. Full variable domain (remainder filled in from reference TRBV7-9 and TRBJ2-1): DTGVSQNPRHKITKRGQNVTFRCDPISEHNRLYWYRQTLGQGPEFLTYFQNEAQLEKSRLLSDRFSAERPKGSFSTLEIQRTEQGDSAMYLCASTRWGDEQFFGPGTRLTVL.

This chain uses TRBV5-1 with TRBJ2-1; 9 bases fit TRBD2. V lost 4 bases, J lost 6 bases, and 5 bases stayed unmatched. The CDR3 loop spans 14 amino acids. The germline CDR1 and CDR2 sequences are SGHRS and YFSETQ. CDR3 in DNA: TGCGCCAGCAGCACAGCGGGGGGCACCAATGAGCAGTTCTTC. Translating gives CASSTAGGTNEQFF.

The chain uses TRBV5-1 and TRBJ2-7; 9 nucleotides match TRBD1. This CDR3 contains 14 residues. V was clipped by 2 bases and J by 4 bases; unmatched bases: 4. CDR1 is SGHRS and CDR2 is YFSETQ in the germline V gene. The CDR3 region has the DNA TGCGCCAGCAGCTTCACAGGGGGCGCTTACGAGCAGTACTTC. Protein sequence: CASSFTGGAYEQYF.

This chain connects TRBV7-9 to TRBJ2-3; the match to TRBD2 covers 13 bases. V trimming: 5 bases; J trimming: 2 bases; junction bases outside the gene matches: 7. This CDR3 region has 17 residues. Germline V gene data show CDR1 as SEHNR and CDR2 as FQNEAQ (reference sequence). CDR3 bases: TGTGCCAGCAGCCCGACTAGCGGGGGGAGAAACACAGATACGCAGTATTTT. This translates into CASSPTSGGRNTDTQYF. Complete variable domain (other parts from reference TRBV7-9 and TRBJ2-3): DTGVSQNPRHKITKRGQNVTFRCDPISEHNRLYWYRQTLGQGPEFLTYFQNEAQLEKSRLLSDRFSAERPKGSFSTLEIQRTEQGDSAMYLCASSPTSGGRNTDTQYFGPGTRLTVL.

The chain combines TRBV6-1 with TRBJ2-1; D is uncertain. The germline gives CDR1 MNHNS, CDR2 SASEGT. Trimming removed 1 base at V and 5 bases at J, with 12 bases between. The CDR3 covers 15 residues. This CDR3 reads CASSEEGFSHNEQFF. DNA for the CDR3: TGTGCCAGCAGTGAAGAAGGCTTTAGCCACAATGAGCAGTTCTTC.

V gene TRBV19 combines with J gene TRBJ2-2; unclear D gene. V gave up 2 bases and J gave up 1 base, with 5 bases separating them. Germline V lookup: CDR1 LNHDA, CDR2 SQIVND (reference sequence). CDR3 length: 14 residues. The CDR3 protein is CASSILGNTGELFF. Written as DNA, the CDR3 is TGTGCCAGTAGTATATTGGGGAACACCGGGGAGCTGTTTTTT.

By share of the sample, this clone is medium-sized. The rearrangement links TRBV30 to TRBJ2-7; D remains ambiguous. Trimming stripped 0 bases from V and 6 bases from J, with 12 bases between. Germline assignment: CDR1 GTSNPN and CDR2 SVGIG (reference sequence). There are 13 residues in the CDR3. In nucleotides, the CDR3 is TGTGCCTGGAGTGTTGACGGCGGTGGCGAGCAGTACTTC. This codes for CAWSVDGGGEQYF.

This chain joins TRBV7-8 and TRBJ2-2; possibly TRBD2 for D (5 bases). Trimming left V 1 base short and J 3 bases short, with 12 bases between. CDR1 and CDR2 from the germline V gene are SGHVS and FQNEAQ. The CDR3 runs 16 residues. The CDR3 reads CASSLVTRRDTGELFF. The CDR3 nucleotides read TGTGCCAGCAGCTTAGTTACTAGACGGGACACCGGGGAGCTGTTTTTT.